One and the same sample provided the 10 T cell receptor beta chains below, sequenced in a study of cytomegalovirus exposure and HLA in healthy donors (dated by TCRdb to about 2017). The method behind the library was the immunoSEQ multiplex PCR assay. This is the immuneACCESS table as TCRdb keeps it, with only in-frame sequences that have V and J called. A part of the clones is gone; compared with another copy, unresolved V genes explain less than half, and the rest is unexplained. Here the sample has about 54,000 clones; approximately 89% occur a single time. About 8.1% of the sample belongs to the ten largest clones. Sequencing used PBMCs. These receptors were collected from a woman between 18 and 29 years old in good health and CMV-seropositive.

The chain is built from TRBV18 and TRBJ2-3; 9 nucleotides agree with TRBD1. Germline V CDR1 and CDR2: KGHSH, LQKENI. The V segment lost 2 bases and the J segment 2 bases; nucleotides outside the gene matches: 2. The CDR3 totals 15 residues. The CDR3 coding sequence is TGTGCCAGCTCACCAGGGACAGGGATCACAGATACGCAGTATTTT. Translating gives CASSPGTGITDTQYF.

J is TRBJ2-7 and V is TRBV5-1, with 9 bases identical to TRBD1. The CDR3 is 15 residues long. Losses at the gene ends were 0 bases for V and 6 bases for J; bases not matched to a gene: 7. In germline, CDR1 is SGHRS, CDR2 YFSETQ. The CDR3 reads CASSLVGGQGSEQYF. CDR3 nucleotides: TGCGCCAGCAGCTTGGTAGGCGGACAGGGGAGCGAGCAGTACTTC.

V and J are TRBV6-5 and TRBJ2-1; 10 nucleotides agree with TRBD2. Germline V gives CDR1 MNHEY, CDR2 SVGAGI. Unmatched junction bases numbered 7, after V lost 4 bases and J lost 4 bases. CDR3 size: 16 residues. CDR3 protein: CASSFQLAGRYNEQFF. For the CDR3, the DNA is TGTGCCAGCAGTTTCCAACTAGCGGGGCGATACAATGAGCAGTTCTTC.

The chain recombines TRBV27 with TRBJ2-1; D is possibly TRBD2 (7 bases). CDR1 is MNHEY and CDR2 is SMNVEV in the germline V gene (reference sequence). Trimming pared 5 bases from V and 12 bases from J, leaving 26 bases between. The CDR3 has 16 amino acids. CDR3 loop: CASSPLSVWGLQGQFF. For the CDR3, the DNA is TGTGCCAGCAGTCCCCTTAGCGTCTGGGGACTACAGGGGCAGTTCTTC.

The chain is built from TRBV4-3 and TRBJ2-7; 7 bases agree with TRBD1. Trimming at V came to 0 bases and at J to 3 bases, leaving 8 bases not matched to a gene. Germline CDR1 LGHNA, CDR2 YSLEER. CDR3 length: 16 residues. The CDR3 DNA is TGCGCCAGCAGCCAAGATAGAGCAGGGGGTATCTACGAGCAGTACTTC. This translates into CASSQDRAGGIYEQYF.

V usage is TRBV28 and J usage is TRBJ1-2; TRBD1 agrees at 12 bases. The V and J ends lost 5 bases and 8 bases, in that order; junction bases with no gene match: 9. Germline V gives CDR1 MDHEN, CDR2 SYDVKM. CDR3 length: 15 amino acids. The DNA of the CDR3 is TGTGCCAGCAGTCCCCCCGGGACAGGGGGCGTCGGCTACACCTTC. Its translation is CASSPPGTGGVGYTF.

CDR3 nucleotides: TGCAGCGCTTTACTAACAGGTTCCCCTAGCGCTGAAGCTTTCTTT. Translation gives CSALLTGSPSAEAFF. The chain recombines TRBV29-1 with TRBJ1-1; maybe TRBD1 (5 bases). V lost 7 bases, J lost 6 bases, and 24 bases lay in between. The CDR3 totals 15 residues. Germline CDR1 and CDR2: SQVTM and ANQGSEA.

This chain links TRBV5-1 with TRBJ1-1; TRBD1 matches 7 bases. The CDR3 sequence is 14 residues long. V was pared by 0 bases and J by 10 bases, with 9 bases of the junction left unmatched. From germline, CDR1 is SGHRS and CDR2 YFSETQ. This chain's CDR3 is CASSLVGQVFPAFF. CDR3 coding DNA: TGCGCCAGCAGCTTGGTAGGACAGGTCTTTCCAGCTTTCTTT. Full variable domain (rest looked up from reference TRBV5-1 and TRBJ1-1): KAGVTQTPRYLIKTRGQQVTLSCSPISGHRSVSWYQQTPGQGLQFLFEYFSETQRNKGNFPGRFSGRQFSNSRSEMNVSTLELGDSALYLCASSLVGQVFPAFFGQGTRLTVV.

The rearrangement links TRBV5-5 to TRBJ1-2; D gene uncertain. There are 13 residues in the CDR3. The germline gives CDR1 SGHKS, CDR2 YYEKEE (reference sequence). V was shortened by 0 bases and J by 3 bases, with 6 bases between the two germline ends. Written as DNA, the CDR3 is TGTGCCAGCAGCTTGGACGGGTACTATGGCTACACCTTC. This encodes CASSLDGYYGYTF.

The chain recombines TRBV6-1 with TRBJ1-2, with 7 bases lining up with TRBD1. Unmatched junction bases numbered 9, after V lost 5 bases and J lost 9 bases. The CDR3 length is 13 residues. The germline gives CDR1 MNHNS, CDR2 SASEGT. CDR3 DNA: TGTGCCAGCAGTAAACCGGGACAGACCCGCTACACCTTC. Translated: CASSKPGQTRYTF.